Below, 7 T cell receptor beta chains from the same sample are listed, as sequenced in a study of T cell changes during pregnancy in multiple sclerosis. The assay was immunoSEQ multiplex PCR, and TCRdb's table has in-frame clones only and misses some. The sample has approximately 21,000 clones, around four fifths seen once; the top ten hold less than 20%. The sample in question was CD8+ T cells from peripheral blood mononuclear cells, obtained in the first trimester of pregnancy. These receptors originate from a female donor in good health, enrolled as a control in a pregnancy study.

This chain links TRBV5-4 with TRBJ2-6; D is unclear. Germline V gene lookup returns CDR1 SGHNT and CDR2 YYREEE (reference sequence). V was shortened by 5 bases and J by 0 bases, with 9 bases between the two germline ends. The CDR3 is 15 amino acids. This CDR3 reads CASSPGLSGANVLTF. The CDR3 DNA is TGTGCCAGCAGTCCGGGTCTCTCTGGGGCCAACGTCCTGACTTTC.

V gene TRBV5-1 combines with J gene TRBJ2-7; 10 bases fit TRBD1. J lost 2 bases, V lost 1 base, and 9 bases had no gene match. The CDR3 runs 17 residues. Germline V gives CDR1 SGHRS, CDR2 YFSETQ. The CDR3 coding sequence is TGCGCCAGCAGCTTGAGTTCCCGGGACAGGGGTACCTACGAGCAGTACTTC. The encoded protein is CASSLSSRDRGTYEQYF.

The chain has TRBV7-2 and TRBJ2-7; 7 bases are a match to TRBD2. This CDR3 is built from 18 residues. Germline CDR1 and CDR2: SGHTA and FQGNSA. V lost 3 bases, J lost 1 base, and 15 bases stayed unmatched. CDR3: CASSFGRGRAGLSYEQYF. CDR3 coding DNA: TGTGCCAGCAGCTTCGGGAGAGGGCGAGCGGGGCTATCCTACGAGCAGTACTTC.

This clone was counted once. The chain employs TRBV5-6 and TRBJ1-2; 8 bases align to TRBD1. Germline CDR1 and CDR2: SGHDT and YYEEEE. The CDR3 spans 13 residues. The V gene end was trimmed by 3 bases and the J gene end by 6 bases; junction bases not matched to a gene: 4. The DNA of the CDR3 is TGTGCCAGCAGCTCTCTGGACAGGGATGGCTACACCTTC. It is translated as CASSSLDRDGYTF.

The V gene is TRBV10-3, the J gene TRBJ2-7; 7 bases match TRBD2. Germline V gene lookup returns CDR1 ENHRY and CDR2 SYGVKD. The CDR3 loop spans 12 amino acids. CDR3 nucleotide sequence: TGTGCAAGCGGGGTTAACTCCTACGAGCAGTACTTC. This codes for CASGVNSYEQYF.

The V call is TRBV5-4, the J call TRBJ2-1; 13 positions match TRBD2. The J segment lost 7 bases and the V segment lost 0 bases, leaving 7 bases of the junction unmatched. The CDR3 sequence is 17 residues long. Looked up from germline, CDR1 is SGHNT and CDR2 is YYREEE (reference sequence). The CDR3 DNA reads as TGTGCCAGCAGCTTGGGATTCCGGACTAGCGGGAGTAATGAGCAGTTCTTC. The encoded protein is CASSLGFRTSGSNEQFF.

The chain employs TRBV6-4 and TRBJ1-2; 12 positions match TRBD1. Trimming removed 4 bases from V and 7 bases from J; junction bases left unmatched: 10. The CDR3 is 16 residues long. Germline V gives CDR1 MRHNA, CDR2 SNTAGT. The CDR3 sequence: CASSANSGTGGSGYTF. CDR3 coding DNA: TGTGCCAGCAGTGCCAATTCCGGGACAGGGGGCTCTGGCTACACCTTC.